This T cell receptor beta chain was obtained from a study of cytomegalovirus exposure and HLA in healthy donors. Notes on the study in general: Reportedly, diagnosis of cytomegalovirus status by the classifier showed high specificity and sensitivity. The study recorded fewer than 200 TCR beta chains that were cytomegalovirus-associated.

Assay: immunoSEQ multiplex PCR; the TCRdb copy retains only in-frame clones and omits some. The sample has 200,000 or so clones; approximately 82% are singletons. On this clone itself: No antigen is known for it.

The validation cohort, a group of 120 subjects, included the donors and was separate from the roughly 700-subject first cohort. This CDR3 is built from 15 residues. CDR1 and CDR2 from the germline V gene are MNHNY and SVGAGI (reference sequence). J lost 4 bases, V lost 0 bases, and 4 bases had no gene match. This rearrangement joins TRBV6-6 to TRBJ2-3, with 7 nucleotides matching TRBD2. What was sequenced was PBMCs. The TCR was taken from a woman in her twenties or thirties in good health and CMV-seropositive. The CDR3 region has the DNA TGTGCCAGCAGTTACTCGGGGGGGAGGGCAGATACGCAGTATTTT. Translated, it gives CASSYSGGRADTQYF.